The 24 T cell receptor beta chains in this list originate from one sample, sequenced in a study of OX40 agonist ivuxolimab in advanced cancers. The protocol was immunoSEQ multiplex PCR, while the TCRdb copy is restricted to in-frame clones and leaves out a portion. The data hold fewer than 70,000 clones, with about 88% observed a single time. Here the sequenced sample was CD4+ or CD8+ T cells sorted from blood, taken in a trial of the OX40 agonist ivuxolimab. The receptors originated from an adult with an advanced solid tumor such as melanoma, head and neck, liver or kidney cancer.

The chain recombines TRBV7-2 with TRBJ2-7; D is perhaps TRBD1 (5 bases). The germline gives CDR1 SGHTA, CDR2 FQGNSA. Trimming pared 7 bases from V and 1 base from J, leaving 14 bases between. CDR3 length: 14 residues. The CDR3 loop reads CASTTGALSYEQYF. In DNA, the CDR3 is TGTGCCAGCACTACTGGGGCCCTATCCTACGAGCAGTACTTC.

CDR3 DNA: TGTGCCAGCAGCTTCAGTCCGACAGGGAGTAGCAATCAGCCCCAGCATTTT. Its protein product is CASSFSPTGSSNQPQHF. The chain combines TRBV7-2 with TRBJ1-5; TRBD1 agrees at 7 bases. In germline, CDR1 is SGHTA, CDR2 FQGNSA. This CDR3 contains 17 residues. Trimming took 3 bases from V and 0 from J; bases not matched to a gene: 8.

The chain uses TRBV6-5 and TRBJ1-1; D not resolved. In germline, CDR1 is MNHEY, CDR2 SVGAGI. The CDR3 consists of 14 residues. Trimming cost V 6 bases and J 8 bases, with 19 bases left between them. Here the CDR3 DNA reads TGTGCCAGCAGCTTCGTCAGTCCGGCGGGGGAAGCTTTCTTT. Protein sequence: CASSFVSPAGEAFF.

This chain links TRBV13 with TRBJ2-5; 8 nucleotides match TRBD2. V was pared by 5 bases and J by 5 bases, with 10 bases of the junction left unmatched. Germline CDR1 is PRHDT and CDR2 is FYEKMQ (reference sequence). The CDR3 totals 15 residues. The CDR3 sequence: CASSKTSGAGETQYF. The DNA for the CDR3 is TGTGCCAGCAGCAAAACTAGCGGTGCTGGGGAGACCCAGTACTTC.

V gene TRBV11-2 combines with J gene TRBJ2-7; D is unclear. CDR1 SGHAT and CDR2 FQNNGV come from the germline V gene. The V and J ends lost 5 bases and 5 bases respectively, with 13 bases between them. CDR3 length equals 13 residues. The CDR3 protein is CASSPFPGDEQYF. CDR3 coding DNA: TGTGCCAGCAGCCCCTTCCCCGGTGACGAGCAGTACTTC.

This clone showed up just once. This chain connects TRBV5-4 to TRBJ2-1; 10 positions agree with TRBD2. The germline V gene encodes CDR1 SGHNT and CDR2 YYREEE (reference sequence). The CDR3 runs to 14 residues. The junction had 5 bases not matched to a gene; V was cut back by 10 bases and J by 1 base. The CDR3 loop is CAGRTSGSYNEQFF. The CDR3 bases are TGTGCCGGGAGGACTAGCGGATCCTACAATGAGCAGTTCTTC.

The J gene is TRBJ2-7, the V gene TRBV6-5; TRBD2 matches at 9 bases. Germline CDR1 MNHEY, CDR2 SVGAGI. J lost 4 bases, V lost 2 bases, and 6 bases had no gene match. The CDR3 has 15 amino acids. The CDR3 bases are TGTGCCAGCAGTTACGGTAGCGGGGGTTTATACGAGCAGTACTTC. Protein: CASSYGSGGLYEQYF.

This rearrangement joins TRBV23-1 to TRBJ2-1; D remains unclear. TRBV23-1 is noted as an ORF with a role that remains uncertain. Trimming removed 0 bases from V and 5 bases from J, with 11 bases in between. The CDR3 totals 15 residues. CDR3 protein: CASSQSCGPDNEQFF. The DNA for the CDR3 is TGCGCCAGCAGTCAATCCTGTGGTCCCGACAATGAGCAGTTCTTC.

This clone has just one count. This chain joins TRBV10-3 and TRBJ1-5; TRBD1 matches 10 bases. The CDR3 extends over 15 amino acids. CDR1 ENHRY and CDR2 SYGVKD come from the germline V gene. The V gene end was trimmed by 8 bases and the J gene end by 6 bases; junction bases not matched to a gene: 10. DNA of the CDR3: TGTGCCATCTCATCCGGGACAGGGGATAGTCAGCCCCAGCATTTT. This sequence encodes CAISSGTGDSQPQHF.

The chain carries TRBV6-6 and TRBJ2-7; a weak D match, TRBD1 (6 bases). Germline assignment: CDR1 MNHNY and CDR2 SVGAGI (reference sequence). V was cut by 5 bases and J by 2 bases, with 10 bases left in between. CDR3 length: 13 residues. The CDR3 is CASSTYRAYEQYF. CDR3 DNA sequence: TGTGCCAGCAGTACCTACAGGGCCTACGAGCAGTACTTC.

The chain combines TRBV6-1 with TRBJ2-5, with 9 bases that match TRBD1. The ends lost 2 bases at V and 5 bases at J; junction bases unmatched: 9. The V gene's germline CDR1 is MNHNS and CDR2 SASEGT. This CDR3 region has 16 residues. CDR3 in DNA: TGTGCCAGCAGTGAATTCGCCACAGGGGGCGAGGAGACCCAGTACTTC. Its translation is CASSEFATGGEETQYF.

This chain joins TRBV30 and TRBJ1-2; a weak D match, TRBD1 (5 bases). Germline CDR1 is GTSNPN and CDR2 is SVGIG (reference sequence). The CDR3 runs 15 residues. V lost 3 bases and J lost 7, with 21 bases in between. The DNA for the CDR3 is TGTGCCTGGAGCGTCGTCCAGGGTTCTGTGGGTGGCTACACCTTC. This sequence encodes CAWSVVQGSVGGYTF. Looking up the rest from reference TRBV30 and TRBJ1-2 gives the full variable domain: SQTIHQWPATLVQPVGSPLSLECTVEGTSNPNLYWYRQAAGRGLQLLFYSVGIGQISSEVPQNLSASRPQDRQFILSSKKLLLSDSGFYLCAWSVVQGSVGGYTFGSGTRLTVV.

This CDR3 reads CASSLLSLDTDTQYF. The CDR3 coding sequence is TGTGCCAGCAGCCTTCTATCGCTCGACACAGATACGCAGTATTTT. This sequence joins TRBV9 and TRBJ2-3; D is ambiguous. V gave up 4 bases and J gave up 2 bases, with 14 bases separating them. Germline assignment: CDR1 SGDLS and CDR2 YYNGEE. CDR3 length equals 15 residues. The full variable domain, in which reference TRBV9 and TRBJ2-3 provide the parts outside the CDR3, is DSGVTQTPKHLITATGQRVTLRCSPRSGDLSVYWYQQSLDQGLQFLIQYYNGEERAKGNILERFSAQQFPDLHSELNLSSLELGDSALYFCASSLLSLDTDTQYFGPGTRLTVL.

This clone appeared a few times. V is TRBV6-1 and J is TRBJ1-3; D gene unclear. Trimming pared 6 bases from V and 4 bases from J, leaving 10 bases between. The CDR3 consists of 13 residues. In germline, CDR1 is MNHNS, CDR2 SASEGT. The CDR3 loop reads CASRDGGGNTIYF. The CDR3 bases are TGTGCCAGCAGGGACGGCGGCGGAAACACCATATATTTT.

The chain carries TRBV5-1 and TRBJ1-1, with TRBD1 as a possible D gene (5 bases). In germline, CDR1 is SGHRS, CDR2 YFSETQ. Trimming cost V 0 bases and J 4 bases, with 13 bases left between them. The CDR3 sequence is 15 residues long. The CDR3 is CASSLDRGKGTEAFF. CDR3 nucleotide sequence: TGCGCCAGCAGCTTGGATCGGGGGAAGGGCACTGAAGCTTTCTTT. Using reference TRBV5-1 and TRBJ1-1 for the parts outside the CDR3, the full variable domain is KAGVTQTPRYLIKTRGQQVTLSCSPISGHRSVSWYQQTPGQGLQFLFEYFSETQRNKGNFPGRFSGRQFSNSRSEMNVSTLELGDSALYLCASSLDRGKGTEAFFGQGTRLTVV.

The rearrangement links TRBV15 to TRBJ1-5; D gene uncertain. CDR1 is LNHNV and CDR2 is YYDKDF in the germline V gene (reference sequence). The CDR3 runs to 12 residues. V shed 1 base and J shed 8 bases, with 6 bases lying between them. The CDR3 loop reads CATSRGNEPQHF. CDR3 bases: TGTGCCACCAGCAGAGGTAATGAGCCCCAGCATTTT.

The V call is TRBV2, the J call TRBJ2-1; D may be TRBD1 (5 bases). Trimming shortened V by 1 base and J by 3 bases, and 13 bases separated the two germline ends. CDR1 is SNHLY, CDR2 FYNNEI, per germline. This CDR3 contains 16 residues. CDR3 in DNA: TGTGCCAGCAGTGAAGGGGGCTGGTCGCTCTACAATGAGCAGTTCTTC. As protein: CASSEGGWSLYNEQFF.

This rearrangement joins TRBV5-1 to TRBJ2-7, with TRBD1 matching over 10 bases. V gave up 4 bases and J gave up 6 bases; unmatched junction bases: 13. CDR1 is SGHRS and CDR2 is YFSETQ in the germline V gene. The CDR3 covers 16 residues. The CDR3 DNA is TGCGCCAGCAGCCTCGGGACAGGGGTTATCAACCTCGAGCAGTACTTC. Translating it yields CASSLGTGVINLEQYF.

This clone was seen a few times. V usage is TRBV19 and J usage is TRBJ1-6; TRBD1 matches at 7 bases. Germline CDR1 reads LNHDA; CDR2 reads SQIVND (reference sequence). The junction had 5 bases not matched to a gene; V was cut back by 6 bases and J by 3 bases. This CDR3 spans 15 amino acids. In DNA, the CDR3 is TGTGCCAGTAGCAGACAGGGTGACTATAATTCACCCCTCCACTTT. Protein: CASSRQGDYNSPLHF.

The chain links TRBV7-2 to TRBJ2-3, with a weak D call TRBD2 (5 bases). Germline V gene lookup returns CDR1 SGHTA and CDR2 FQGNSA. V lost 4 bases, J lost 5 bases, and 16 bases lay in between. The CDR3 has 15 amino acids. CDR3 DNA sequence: TGTGCCAGCAGCTCCTCAAGCGGAGTGGTAGATACGCAGTATTTT. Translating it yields CASSSSSGVVDTQYF.

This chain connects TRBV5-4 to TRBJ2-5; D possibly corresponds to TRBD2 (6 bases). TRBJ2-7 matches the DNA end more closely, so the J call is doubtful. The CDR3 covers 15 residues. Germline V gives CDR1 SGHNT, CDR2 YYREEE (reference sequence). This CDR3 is CASSLEGGTAYEQYF. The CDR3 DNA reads TGTGCCAGCAGCTTGGAGGGCGGGACGGCCTACGAGCAGTACTTC.

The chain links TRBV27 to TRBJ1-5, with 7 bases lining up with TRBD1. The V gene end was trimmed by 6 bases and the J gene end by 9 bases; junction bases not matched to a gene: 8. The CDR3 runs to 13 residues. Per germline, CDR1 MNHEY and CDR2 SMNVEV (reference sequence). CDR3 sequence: CASRQQGRGPQHF. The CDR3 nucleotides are TGTGCCAGCAGGCAACAGGGGAGGGGGCCCCAGCATTTT.

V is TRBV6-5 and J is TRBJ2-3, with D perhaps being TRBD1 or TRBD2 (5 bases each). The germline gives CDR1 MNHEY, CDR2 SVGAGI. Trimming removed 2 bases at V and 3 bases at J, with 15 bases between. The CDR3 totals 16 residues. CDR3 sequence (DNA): TGTGCCAGCAGTTACCCCGGGACCCCGATGACAGATACGCAGTATTTT. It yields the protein CASSYPGTPMTDTQYF.

Here the CDR3 reads CASSPLGQGVKNIQYF. The CDR3 nucleotides are TGTGCCAGCTCACCATTGGGACAGGGGGTCAAAAACATTCAGTACTTC. The V call is TRBV18, the J call TRBJ2-4; TRBD1 agrees at 11 bases. V lost 2 bases and J lost 3; bases outside the gene matches: 3. CDR1 KGHSH and CDR2 LQKENI come from the germline V gene. The CDR3 sequence is 16 residues long.